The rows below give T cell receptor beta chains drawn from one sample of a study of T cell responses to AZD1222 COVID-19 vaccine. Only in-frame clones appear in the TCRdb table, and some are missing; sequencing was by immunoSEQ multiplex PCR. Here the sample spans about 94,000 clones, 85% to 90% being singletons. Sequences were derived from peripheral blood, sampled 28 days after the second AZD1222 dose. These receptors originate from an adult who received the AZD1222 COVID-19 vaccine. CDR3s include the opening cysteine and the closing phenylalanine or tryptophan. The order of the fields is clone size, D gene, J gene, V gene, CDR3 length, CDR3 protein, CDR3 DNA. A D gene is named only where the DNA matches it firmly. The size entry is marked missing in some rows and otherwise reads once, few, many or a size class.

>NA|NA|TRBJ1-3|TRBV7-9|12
CASSRSGNTIYF
TGTGCCAGCTCCCGCTCTGGAAACACCATATATTTT
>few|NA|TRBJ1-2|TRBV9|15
CASSVDGQSFYGYTF
TGTGCCAGCAGCGTAGATGGACAGTCCTTCTATGGCTACACCTTC
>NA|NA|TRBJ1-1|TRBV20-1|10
CSARDGGAFF
TGCAGTGCTAGAGATGGGGGAGCTTTCTTT
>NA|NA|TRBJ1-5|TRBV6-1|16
CASSEADRRSNQPQHF
TGTGCCAGCAGTGAAGCGGATCGGCGGAGCAATCAGCCCCAGCATTTT
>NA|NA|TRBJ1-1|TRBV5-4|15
CASSSPKQMNTEAFF
TGTGCCAGCAGCTCGCCCAAACAGATGAACACTGAAGCTTTCTTT
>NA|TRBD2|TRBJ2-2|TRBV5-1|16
CASSLGLASNTGELFF
TGCGCCAGCAGCTTGGGACTAGCTTCGAACACCGGGGAGCTGTTTTTT
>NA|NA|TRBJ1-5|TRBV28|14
CASLAPGLHQPQHF
TGTGCCAGCCTCGCCCCGGGGCTCCATCAGCCCCAGCATTTT
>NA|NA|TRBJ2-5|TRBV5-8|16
CASSSRPTGPTETQYF
TGTGCCAGCAGCTCCAGGCCGACAGGACCAACGGAGACCCAGTACTTC
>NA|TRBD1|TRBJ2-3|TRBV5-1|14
CASNLGQSIDTQYF
TGCGCCAGCAACTTGGGACAGTCCATAGATACGCAGTATTTT
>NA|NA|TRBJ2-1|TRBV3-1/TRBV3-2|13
CASSPQIDREQFF
TGTGCCAGCAGCCCACAAATCGACAGGGAGCAGTTCTTC
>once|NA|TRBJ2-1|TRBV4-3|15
CASSQDGNRLNEQFF
TGCGCCAGCAGCCAAGATGGTAATAGACTCAATGAGCAGTTCTTC
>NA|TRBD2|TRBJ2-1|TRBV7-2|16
CASSLGGGGASIEQFF
TGTGCCAGCAGCTTAGGTGGCGGGGGGGCCTCAATCGAGCAGTTCTTC
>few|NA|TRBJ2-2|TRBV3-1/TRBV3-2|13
CASSQEVAGELFF
TGTGCCAGCAGCCAAGAGGTCGCCGGGGAGCTGTTTTTT
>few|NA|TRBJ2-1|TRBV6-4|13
CASSPTSNNEQFF
TGTGCCAGCAGCCCGACTAGTAACAATGAGCAGTTCTTC
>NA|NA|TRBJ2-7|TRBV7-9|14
CASSPSGEAYEQYF
TGTGCCAGCAGCCCGTCGGGGGAGGCCTACGAGCAGTACTTC
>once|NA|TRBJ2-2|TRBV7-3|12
CASSLETGELFF
TGTGCCAGCAGCTTAGAGACCGGGGAGCTGTTTTTT
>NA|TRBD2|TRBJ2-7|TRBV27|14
CASSLDGGNYEQYF
TGTGCCAGCAGTTTAGACGGGGGGAACTACGAGCAGTACTTC
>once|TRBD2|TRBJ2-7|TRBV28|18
CASSSDRLVGGKAYEQYF
TGTGCCAGCAGCTCCGACAGACTAGTCGGGGGGAAGGCCTACGAGCAGTACTTC
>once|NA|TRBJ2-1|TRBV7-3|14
CASGRGTVWDEQFF
TGTGCCAGCGGGAGGGGGACGGTTTGGGATGAGCAGTTCTTC
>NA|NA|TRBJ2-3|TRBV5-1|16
CASSLESHGRTDTQYF
TGCGCCAGCAGCTTGGAGTCACACGGACGCACAGATACGCAGTATTTT
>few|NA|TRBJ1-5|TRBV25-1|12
CASSDPGQPQHF
TGTGCCAGCAGTGACCCTGGCCAGCCCCAGCATTTT
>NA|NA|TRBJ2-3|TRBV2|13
CASRARGRDTQYF
TGTGCCAGCAGGGCCCGAGGTAGAGATACGCAGTATTTT
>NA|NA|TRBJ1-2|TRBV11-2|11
CASSLVYGYTF
TGTGCCAGCAGCTTAGTCTATGGCTACACCTTC
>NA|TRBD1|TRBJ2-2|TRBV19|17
CASSIGTGTADTGELFF
TGTGCCAGTAGTATAGGGACCGGGACAGCGGACACCGGGGAGCTGTTTTTT
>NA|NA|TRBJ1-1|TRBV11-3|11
CASSFGFEAFF
TGTGCCAGCAGCTTCGGATTCGAAGCTTTCTTT
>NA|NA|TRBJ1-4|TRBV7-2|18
CASSLWVRASTSNEKLFF
TGTGCCAGCAGCTTATGGGTCCGGGCGTCAACTTCTAATGAAAAACTGTTTTTT
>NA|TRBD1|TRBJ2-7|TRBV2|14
CASTLGNRGYEQYF
TGTGCCAGCACCCTGGGTAACAGGGGCTACGAGCAGTACTTC
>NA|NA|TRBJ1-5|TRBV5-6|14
CASSLKGGDQPQHF
TGTGCCAGCAGCCTGAAAGGTGGAGATCAGCCCCAGCATTTT
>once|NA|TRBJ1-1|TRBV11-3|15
CASSLQPGRTNEAFF
TGTGCCAGCAGCTTACAACCAGGGCGGACAAATGAAGCTTTCTTT
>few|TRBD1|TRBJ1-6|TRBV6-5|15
CASSYSSGGDSPLHF
TGTGCCAGCAGTTACTCATCAGGGGGCGATTCACCCCTCCACTTT
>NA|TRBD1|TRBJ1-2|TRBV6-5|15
CASLPGQGPLYGYTF
TGTGCCAGCCTCCCCGGACAGGGACCTCTCTATGGCTACACCTTC
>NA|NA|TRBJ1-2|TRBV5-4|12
CASSFHRSDYTF
TGTGCCAGCAGCTTCCACAGAAGCGACTACACCTTC
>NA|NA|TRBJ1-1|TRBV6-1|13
CASSEDWRIQAFF
TGTGCCAGCAGTGAAGATTGGCGCATCCAAGCTTTCTTT
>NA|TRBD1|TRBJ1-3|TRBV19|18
CASSISATGGAYGNTIYF
TGTGCCAGTAGTATCTCGGCGACAGGGGGCGCGTATGGAAACACCATATATTTT
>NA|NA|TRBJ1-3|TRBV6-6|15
CASSYGETSGNTIYF
TGTGCCAGCAGTTACGGGGAGACCTCTGGAAACACCATATATTTT
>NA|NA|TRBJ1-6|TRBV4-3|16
CASSQSSVGSNSPLHF
TGCGCCAGCAGCCAGTCCTCAGTCGGGAGTAATTCACCCCTCCACTTT
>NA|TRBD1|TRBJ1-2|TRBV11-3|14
CASSLGDRLYGYTF
TGTGCCAGCAGCTTAGGGGACAGGCTATATGGCTACACCTTC
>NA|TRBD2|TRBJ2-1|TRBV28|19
CASSPTPGLAGVTYNEQFF
TGTGCCAGCAGCCCGACTCCGGGACTAGCGGGAGTCACCTACAATGAGCAGTTCTTC
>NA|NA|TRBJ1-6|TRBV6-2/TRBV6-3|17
CASSYSSVGSYNSPLHF
TGTGCCAGCAGTTACTCGTCGGTGGGCTCCTATAATTCACCCCTCCACTTT
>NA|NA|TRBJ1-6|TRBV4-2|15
CASSPGTLPGSPLHF
TGTGCCAGCAGCCCCGGGACACTGCCGGGCTCACCCCTCCACTTT
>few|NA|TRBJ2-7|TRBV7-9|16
CASSLGLRGEDYEQYF
TGTGCCAGCAGCTTAGGTTTGAGAGGGGAGGACTACGAGCAGTACTTC
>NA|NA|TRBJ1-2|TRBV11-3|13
CASSLGRSYGYTF
TGTGCCAGCAGCTTAGGCCGAAGCTATGGCTACACCTTC
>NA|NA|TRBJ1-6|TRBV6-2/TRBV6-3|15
CASSHPFTVNSPLHF
TGTGCCAGCAGCCACCCGTTCACGGTTAATTCACCCCTCCACTTT
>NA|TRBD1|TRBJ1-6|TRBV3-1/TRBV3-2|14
CASSTGQGSYPLHF
TGTGCCAGCAGTACGGGACAGGGGTCCTATCCCCTCCACTTT
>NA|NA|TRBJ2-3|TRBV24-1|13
CATSDVDRDTQYF
TGTGCCACCAGTGATGTGGACCGAGATACGCAGTATTTT
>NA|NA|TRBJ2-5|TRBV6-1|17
CASSDPNRGGWQETQYF
TGTGCCAGCAGTGACCCGAACAGGGGGGGATGGCAAGAGACCCAGTACTTC
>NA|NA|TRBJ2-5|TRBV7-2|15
CASSSSTLLQETQYF
TGTGCCAGCAGCTCCTCGACTCTCCTCCAAGAGACCCAGTACTTC
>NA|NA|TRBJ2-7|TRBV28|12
CASSFDRVEQYF
TGTGCCAGCAGTTTTGATAGGGTCGAGCAGTACTTC
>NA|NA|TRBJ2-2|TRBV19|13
CASRGRNTGELFF
TGTGCCAGTAGGGGGCGGAACACCGGGGAGCTGTTTTTT
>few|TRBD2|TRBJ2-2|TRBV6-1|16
CASSQGSGGYTGELFF
TGTGCCAGCAGTCAAGGTAGCGGGGGCTACACCGGGGAGCTGTTTTTT
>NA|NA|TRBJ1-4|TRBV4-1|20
CASSQRTLYFKTGPREKLFF
TGCGCCAGCAGCCAACGTACGTTGTACTTTAAGACGGGTCCTAGGGAAAAACTGTTTTTT